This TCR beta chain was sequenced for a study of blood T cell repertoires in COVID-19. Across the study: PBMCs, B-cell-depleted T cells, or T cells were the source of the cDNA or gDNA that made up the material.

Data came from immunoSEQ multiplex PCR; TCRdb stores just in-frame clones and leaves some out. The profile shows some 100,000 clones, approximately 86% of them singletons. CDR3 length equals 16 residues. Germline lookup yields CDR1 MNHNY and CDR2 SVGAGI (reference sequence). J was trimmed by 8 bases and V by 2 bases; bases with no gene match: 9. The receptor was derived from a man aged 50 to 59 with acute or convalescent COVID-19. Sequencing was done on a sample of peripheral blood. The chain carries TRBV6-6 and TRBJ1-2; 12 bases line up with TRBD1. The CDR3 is CASSYGTGGGGGGYTF. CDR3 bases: TGTGCCAGCAGTTACGGGACAGGGGGCGGCGGGGGCGGCTACACCTTC.